The 8 T cell receptor beta chains below were found in one sample sequenced in a study of cytomegalovirus exposure and HLA in healthy donors. Assay: immunoSEQ multiplex PCR; the TCRdb copy retains only in-frame clones and omits some. The repertoire holds about 240,000 clones, with about 87% as singletons. What was sequenced was PBMCs. The receptor source for this set is a man aged 18-30 years in good health and CMV-seronegative.

This clone was observed a few times. The chain joins TRBV27 to TRBJ1-5; tentative D call: TRBD1 (6 bases). This CDR3 comprises 15 residues. The germline V and J ends were trimmed by 3 bases and 1 base, with 10 bases remaining between them. Looked up from germline, CDR1 is MNHEY and CDR2 is SMNVEV (reference sequence). The CDR3 loop is CASSFTGWSNQPQHF. The CDR3 nucleotides are TGTGCCAGCAGTTTCACAGGGTGGAGCAATCAGCCCCAGCATTTT.

This clone has a single count. This chain uses TRBV6-1 with TRBJ1-2; 8 nucleotides agree with TRBD1. Germline values: CDR1 MNHNS, CDR2 SASEGT. V was clipped by 6 bases and J by 5 bases; unmatched bases: 11. CDR3 size: 15 residues. The CDR3 DNA reads as TGTGCCAGCAGCCTCGGACAGGGCAAAACTTATGGCTACACCTTC. It translates to CASSLGQGKTYGYTF.

The DNA for the CDR3 is TGTGCCAGCCAGGGACAGTCTTTTGGAAACACCATATATTTT. Translating gives CASQGQSFGNTIYF. V is TRBV25-1 and J is TRBJ1-3; 7 bases align to TRBD1. This CDR3 comprises 14 residues. The V segment lost 8 bases and the J segment 3 bases; nucleotides outside the gene matches: 7. Germline V gives CDR1 MGHDK, CDR2 SYGVNS.

The chain recombines TRBV28 with TRBJ2-7; a weak D match, TRBD2 (5 bases). CDR1 and CDR2 from the germline V gene are MDHEN and SYDVKM. The ends were cut back, 2 bases at V and 4 bases at J, with 12 bases in the middle. The CDR3 has 14 residues. CDR3 in DNA: TGTGCCAGCAGTTTAAGTCGAGGGCAGTACGAGCAGTACTTC. Its translation: CASSLSRGQYEQYF. Complete variable domain (other parts from reference TRBV28 and TRBJ2-7): DVKVTQSSRYLVKRTGEKVFLECVQDMDHENMFWYRQDPGLGLRLIYFSYDVKMKEKGDIPEGYSVSREKKERFSLILESASTNQTSMYLCASSLSRGQYEQYFGPGTRLTVT.

This chain links TRBV29-1 with TRBJ1-5, with D unclear. The CDR3 length is 13 residues. Trimming took 5 bases from V and 4 from J, leaving 12 bases between them. Germline CDR1 SQVTM, CDR2 ANQGSEA. The CDR3 sequence: CSVQLNLNQPQHF. The DNA of the CDR3 is TGCAGCGTTCAATTAAACCTAAATCAGCCCCAGCATTTT.

This chain connects TRBV9 to TRBJ1-2; no clear D gene. This CDR3 spans 15 amino acids. V gave up 4 bases and J gave up 0 bases, with 13 bases separating them. The germline V gene has CDR1 SGDLS and CDR2 YYNGEE. The CDR3 coding sequence is TGTGCCAGCAGCCCACTCGGGTTGACTAACTATGGCTACACCTTC. Its protein is CASSPLGLTNYGYTF.

With respect to this clone: It may be a read error: a sequence one base away is much more abundant. This chain links TRBV5-8 with TRBJ2-2; D not resolved. Trimming pared 4 bases from V and 2 bases from J, leaving 6 bases between. The germline V gene encodes CDR1 SGHTS and CDR2 YDEGEE. This CDR3 is 13 amino acids long. The CDR3 here is CASSPSNTGELFF. CDR3 DNA sequence: TGTGCCAGCAGCCCCTCTAACACCGGGGAGCTGTTTTTT.

CDR3 bases: TGCAGCGTTCGACTAGCGGGGCATCCAGATACGCAGTATTTT. Its translation: CSVRLAGHPDTQYF. The V call is TRBV29-1, the J call TRBJ2-3, with 11 bases lining up with TRBD2. The J segment lost 4 bases and the V segment lost 5 bases, leaving 5 bases of the junction unmatched. The germline CDR1 and CDR2 sequences are SQVTM and ANQGSEA. This CDR3 spans 14 amino acids.